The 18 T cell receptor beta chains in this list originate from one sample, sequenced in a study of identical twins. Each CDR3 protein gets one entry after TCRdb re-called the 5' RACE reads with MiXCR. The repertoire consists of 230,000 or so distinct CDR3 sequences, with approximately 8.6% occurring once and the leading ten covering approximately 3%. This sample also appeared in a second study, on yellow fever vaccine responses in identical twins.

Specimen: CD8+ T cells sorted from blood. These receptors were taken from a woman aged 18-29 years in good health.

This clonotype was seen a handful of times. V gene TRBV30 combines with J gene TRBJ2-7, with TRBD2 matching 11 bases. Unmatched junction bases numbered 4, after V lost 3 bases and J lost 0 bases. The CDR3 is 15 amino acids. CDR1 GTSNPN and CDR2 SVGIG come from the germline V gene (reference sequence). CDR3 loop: CAWSGTSGPSYEQYF. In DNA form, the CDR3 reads TGTGCCTGGAGCGGGACTAGCGGTCCCTCCTACGAGCAGTACTTC.

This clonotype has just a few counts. CDR3 residues: CASSEGLTSTDTQYF. CDR3 in DNA: TGTGCCAGCTCAGAAGGCCTTACTAGCACAGATACGCAGTATTTT. V and J are TRBV9 and TRBJ2-3, with unresolved D. V dropped 7 bases and J dropped 0 bases, with 15 bases sitting between them. Germline V lookup: CDR1 SGDLS, CDR2 YYNGEE. This CDR3 is built from 15 residues.

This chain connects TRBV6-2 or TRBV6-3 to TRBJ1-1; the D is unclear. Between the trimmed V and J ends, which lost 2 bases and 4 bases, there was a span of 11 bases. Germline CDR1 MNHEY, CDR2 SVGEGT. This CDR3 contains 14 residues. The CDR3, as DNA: TGTGCCAGCAGTTACGGGGAGATCGGCACTGAAGCTTTCTTT. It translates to CASSYGEIGTEAFF.

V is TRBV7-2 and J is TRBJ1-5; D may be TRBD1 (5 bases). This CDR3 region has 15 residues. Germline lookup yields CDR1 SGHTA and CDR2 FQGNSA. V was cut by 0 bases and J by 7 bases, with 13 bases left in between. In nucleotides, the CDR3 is TGTGCCAGCAGCTTAGCGCTAGGGGCGGAACAGCCCCAGCATTTT. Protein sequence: CASSLALGAEQPQHF. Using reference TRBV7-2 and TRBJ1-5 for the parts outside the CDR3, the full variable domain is GAGVSQSPSNKVTEKGKDVELRCDPISGHTALYWYRQSLGQGLEFLIYFQGNSAPDKSGLPSDRFSAERTGGSVSTLTIQRTQQEDSAVYLCASSLALGAEQPQHFGDGTRLSIL.

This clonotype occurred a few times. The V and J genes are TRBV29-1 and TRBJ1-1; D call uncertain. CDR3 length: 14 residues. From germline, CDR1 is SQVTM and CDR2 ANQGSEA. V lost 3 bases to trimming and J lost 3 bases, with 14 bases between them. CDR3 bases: TGCAGCGTTGATCGCCCGGGATCGCACACTGAAGCTTTCTTT. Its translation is CSVDRPGSHTEAFF.

CDR3 in DNA: TGTGCCAGCAGTCCTAACAGGGGCCAAACCTACGAGCAGTACTTC. This gives the protein CASSPNRGQTYEQYF. V usage is TRBV7-6 and J usage is TRBJ2-7; 7 bases align to TRBD1. Germline-derived CDR1 and CDR2 are SGHVS and FNYEAQ. The CDR3 length is 15 residues. J lost 2 bases, V lost 6 bases, and 10 bases had no gene match.

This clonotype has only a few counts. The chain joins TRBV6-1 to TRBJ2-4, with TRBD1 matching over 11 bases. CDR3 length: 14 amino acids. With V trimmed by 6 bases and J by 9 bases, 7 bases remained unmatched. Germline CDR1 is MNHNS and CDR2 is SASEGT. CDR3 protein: CASRSGQGASIQYF. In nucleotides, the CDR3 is TGTGCCAGCAGGTCAGGACAGGGGGCGAGCATTCAGTACTTC.

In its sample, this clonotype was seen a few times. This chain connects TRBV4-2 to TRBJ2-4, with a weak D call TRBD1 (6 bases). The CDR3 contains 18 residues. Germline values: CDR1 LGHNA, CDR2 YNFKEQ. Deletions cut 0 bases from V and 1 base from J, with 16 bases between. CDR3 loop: CASSQEPRETGAKNIQYF. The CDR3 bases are TGTGCCAGCAGCCAAGAGCCACGGGAAACAGGGGCCAAAAACATTCAGTACTTC.

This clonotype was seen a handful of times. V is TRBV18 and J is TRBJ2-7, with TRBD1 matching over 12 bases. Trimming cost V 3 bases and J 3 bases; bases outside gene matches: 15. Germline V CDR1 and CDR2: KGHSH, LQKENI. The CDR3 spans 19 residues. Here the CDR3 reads CASSPPGQGAVTGHYEQYF. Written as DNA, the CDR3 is TGTGCCAGCTCACCGCCGGGACAGGGGGCTGTGACGGGACACTACGAGCAGTACTTC. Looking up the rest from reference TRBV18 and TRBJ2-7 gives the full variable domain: NAGVMQNPRHLVRRRGQEARLRCSPMKGHSHVYWYRQLPEEGLKFMVYLQKENIIDESGMPKERFSAEFPKEGPSILRIQQVVRGDSAAYFCASSPPGQGAVTGHYEQYFGPGTRLTVT.

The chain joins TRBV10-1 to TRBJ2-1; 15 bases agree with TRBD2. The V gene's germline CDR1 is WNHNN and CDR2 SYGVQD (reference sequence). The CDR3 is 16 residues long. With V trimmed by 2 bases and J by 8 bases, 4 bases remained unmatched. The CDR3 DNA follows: TGCGCCAGCAGTGAGGGGGGACTAGCGGGAGGCTATGAGCAGTTCTTC. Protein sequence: CASSEGGLAGGYEQFF.

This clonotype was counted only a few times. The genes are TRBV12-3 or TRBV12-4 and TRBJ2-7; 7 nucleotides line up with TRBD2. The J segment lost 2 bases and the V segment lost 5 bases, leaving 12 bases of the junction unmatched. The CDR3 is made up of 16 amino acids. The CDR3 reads CASSPSSGKKAYEQYF. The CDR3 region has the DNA TGTGCCAGCAGTCCCTCAAGCGGGAAGAAGGCCTACGAGCAGTACTTC.

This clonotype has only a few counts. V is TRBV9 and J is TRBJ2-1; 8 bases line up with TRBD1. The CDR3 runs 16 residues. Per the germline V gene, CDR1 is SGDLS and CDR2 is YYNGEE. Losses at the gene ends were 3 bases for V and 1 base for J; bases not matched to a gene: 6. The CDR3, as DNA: TGTGCCAGCAGCGCCTTAACAGGGGGGTCCTACAATGAGCAGTTCTTC. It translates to CASSALTGGSYNEQFF. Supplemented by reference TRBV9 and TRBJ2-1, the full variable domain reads DSGVTQTPKHLITATGQRVTLRCSPRSGDLSVYWYQQSLDQGLQFLIQYYNGEERAKGNILERFSAQQFPDLHSELNLSSLELGDSALYFCASSALTGGSYNEQFFGPGTRLTVL.

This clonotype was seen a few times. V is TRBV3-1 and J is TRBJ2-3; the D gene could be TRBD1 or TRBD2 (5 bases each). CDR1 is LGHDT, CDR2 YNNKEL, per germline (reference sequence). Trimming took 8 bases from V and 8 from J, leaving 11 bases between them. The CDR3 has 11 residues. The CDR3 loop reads CASGTEGTQYF. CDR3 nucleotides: TGTGCCAGCGGGACGGAAGGTACGCAGTATTTT.

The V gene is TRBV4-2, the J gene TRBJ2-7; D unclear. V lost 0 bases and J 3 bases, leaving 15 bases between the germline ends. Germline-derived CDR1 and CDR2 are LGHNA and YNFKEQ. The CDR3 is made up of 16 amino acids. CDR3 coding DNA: TGTGCCAGCAGCCAAGAACGGACGGGTCCCGTCTACGAGCAGTACTTC. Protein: CASSQERTGPVYEQYF.

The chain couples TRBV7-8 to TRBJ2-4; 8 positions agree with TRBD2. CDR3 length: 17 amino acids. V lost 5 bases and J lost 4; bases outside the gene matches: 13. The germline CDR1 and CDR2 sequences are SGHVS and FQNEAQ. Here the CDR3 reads CASSPYGAGGVKNIQYF. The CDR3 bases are TGTGCCAGCAGCCCTTATGGGGCGGGGGGTGTGAAAAACATTCAGTACTTC.

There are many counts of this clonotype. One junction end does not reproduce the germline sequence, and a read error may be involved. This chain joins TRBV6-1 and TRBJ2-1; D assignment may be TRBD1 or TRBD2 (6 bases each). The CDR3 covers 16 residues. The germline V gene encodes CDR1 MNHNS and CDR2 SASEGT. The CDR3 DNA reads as TGTGCCAGCACTGAACAAGGGCAGGGGAGGTACAATGAGCAGTTCTTC. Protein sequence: CASTEQGQGRYNEQFF.

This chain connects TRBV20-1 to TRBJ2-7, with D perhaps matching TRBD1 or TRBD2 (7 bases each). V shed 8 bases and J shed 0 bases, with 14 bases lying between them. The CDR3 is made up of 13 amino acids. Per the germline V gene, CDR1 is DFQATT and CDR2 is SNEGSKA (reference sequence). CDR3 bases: TGCAGTACCAGGGGGGGCAACTCCTACGAGCAGTACTTC. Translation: CSTRGGNSYEQYF.

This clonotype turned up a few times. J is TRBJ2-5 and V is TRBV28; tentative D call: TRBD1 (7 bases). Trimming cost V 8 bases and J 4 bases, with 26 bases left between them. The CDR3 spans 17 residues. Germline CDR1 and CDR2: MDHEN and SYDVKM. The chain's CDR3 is CASETRRGTVDRETQYF. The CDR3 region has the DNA TGTGCCAGCGAAACCCGCCGGGGGACAGTGGATCGAGAGACCCAGTACTTC.